This T cell receptor beta chain emerged from a study of post-analysis software for immune sequencing data. About the research overall: Some patients lacked subtype; others had relapsing-remitting, secondary progressive or progressive-relapsing disease. General study points: Roughly five TRBV segments occurring more often in patients than controls included TRBV5-6, TRBV5-1 and TRBV20-1. Those with multiple sclerosis, the patient group, showed significantly lower normalized Chao1 diversity than controls. F measure clustering grouped samples strongly by preparation batch.

This CDR3 comprises 14 residues. Germline CDR1 ENHRY, CDR2 SYGVKD. Unmatched junction bases numbered 3, after V lost 3 bases and J lost 5 bases. Unique molecular identifiers featured in each of the TCR beta cDNA libraries. Around 500,000 cDNA molecules were recovered from an input of about 0.95 to 11 million T cells. TCRdb used MiXCR to reprocess the PCR reads, holding one entry per CDR3 protein. The table shows fewer than 850,000 distinct CDR3 sequences, with around 27% occurring only once. A word on this clonotype: Its antigen is as yet unknown.

The receptor was isolated from a girl aged 5 to 17 with multiple sclerosis. Sequenced input: blood. This chain links TRBV10-3 with TRBJ2-7, with TRBD2 matching 11 bases. CDR3 nucleotide sequence: TGTGCCATCAGTGACCTAGCGGGAGGTGACGAGCAGTACTTC. It encodes CAISDLAGGDEQYF.